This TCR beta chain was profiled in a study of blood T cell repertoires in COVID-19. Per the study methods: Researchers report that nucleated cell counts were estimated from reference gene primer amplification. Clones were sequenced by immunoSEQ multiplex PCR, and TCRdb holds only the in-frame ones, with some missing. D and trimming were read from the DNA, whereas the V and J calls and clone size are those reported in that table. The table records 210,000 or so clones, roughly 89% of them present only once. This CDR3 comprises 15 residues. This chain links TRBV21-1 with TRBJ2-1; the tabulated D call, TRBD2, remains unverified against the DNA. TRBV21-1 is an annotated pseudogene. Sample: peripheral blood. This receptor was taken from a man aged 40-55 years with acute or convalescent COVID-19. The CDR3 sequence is CASSKEYTSYNEQFF. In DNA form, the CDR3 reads TGTGCCAGCAGCAAGGAGTACACCTCCTACAATGAGCAGTTCTTC.